Following are 27 T cell receptor beta chains from one sample sequenced in a study of technical replicates of blood from a few donors. TCRdb's table, derived via immunoSEQ multiplex PCR, lists solely in-frame clones and lacks some. This repertoire shows more than 65,000 clones, about 97% found once; its top ten account for approximately 0.18%. Material: T cells isolated from PBMCs. Every receptor here comes from a human donor in good health.

This chain links TRBV28 with TRBJ2-7; a weak D match, TRBD1 (6 bases). Germline V CDR1 and CDR2: MDHEN, SYDVKM. V lost 10 bases to trimming and J lost 3 bases, with 25 bases between them. This CDR3 has 16 residues. CDR3 sequence: CATNDRDRKFFYEQYF. The CDR3, as DNA: TGTGCCACCAACGACCGTGACAGGAAGTTTTTCTACGAGCAGTACTTC.

V gene TRBV28 combines with J gene TRBJ2-1, with D perhaps TRBD1 (5 bases). The CDR3 sequence is 14 residues long. From germline, CDR1 is MDHEN and CDR2 SYDVKM. V lost 6 bases and J lost 6, with 15 bases in between. CDR3 protein: CASRLQVTTNEQFF. The DNA of the CDR3 is TGTGCCAGCAGACTACAGGTTACCACCAATGAGCAGTTCTTC.

V gene TRBV6-1 combines with J gene TRBJ1-2; maybe TRBD1 (5 bases). CDR1 and CDR2 from the germline V gene are MNHNS and SASEGT. V was clipped by 2 bases and J by 3 bases, with 22 bases between them. The CDR3 has 18 amino acids. The CDR3 loop reads CASSERGRQGGTYYGYTF. CDR3 nucleotide sequence: TGTGCCAGCAGTGAAAGAGGGAGGCAGGGTGGAACTTACTATGGCTACACCTTC.

V is TRBV28 and J is TRBJ2-6; possible D gene TRBD2, 5 bases. V lost 2 bases and J lost 0, with 8 bases in between. Germline V CDR1 and CDR2: MDHEN, SYDVKM. The CDR3 runs to 16 residues. CDR3 loop: CASSLPGGSGANVLTF. The CDR3 DNA reads as TGTGCCAGCAGTTTACCAGGAGGCTCTGGGGCCAACGTCCTGACTTTC.

V is TRBV18 and J is TRBJ2-1, with 11 bases identical to TRBD2. The CDR3 extends over 17 amino acids. Germline V gives CDR1 KGHSH, CDR2 LQKENI. Losses at the gene ends were 0 bases for V and 5 bases for J; bases not matched to a gene: 6. CDR3 residues: CASSPPVMTSGDNEQFF. In DNA, the CDR3 is TGTGCCAGCTCACCACCGGTAATGACTAGCGGGGACAATGAGCAGTTCTTC.

This clone has only one observation. This sequence joins TRBV19 and TRBJ1-1; D is possibly TRBD1 (5 bases). Germline CDR1 LNHDA, CDR2 SQIVND (reference sequence). Trimming took off 6 bases at V and 4 bases at J, with 15 bases between the two ends. This CDR3 contains 14 residues. The CDR3: CASRDQGGVTEAFF. CDR3 bases: TGTGCCAGTAGAGATCAGGGAGGCGTCACTGAAGCTTTCTTT.

This chain connects TRBV2 to TRBJ2-5, with 10 positions matching TRBD2. The CDR3 runs 15 residues. The germline gives CDR1 SNHLY, CDR2 FYNNEI. The junction had 3 bases not matched to a gene; V was cut back by 4 bases and J by 1 base. CDR3 protein: CASSGTSGFQETQYF. The CDR3 DNA is TGTGCCAGCAGTGGGACTAGCGGATTCCAAGAGACCCAGTACTTC.

V usage is TRBV7-9 and J usage is TRBJ2-3; 10 nucleotides agree with TRBD1. The length of the CDR3 is 16 residues. Per the germline V gene, CDR1 is SEHNR and CDR2 is FQNEAQ (reference sequence). Trimming cost V 3 bases and J 4 bases; bases outside gene matches: 7. The CDR3 DNA is TGTGCCAGCAGCTTTCGAGGTGGACAGGGGGCAGATACGCAGTATTTT. Its translation: CASSFRGGQGADTQYF.

The chain recombines TRBV7-2 with TRBJ1-2; D remains ambiguous. The CDR3 length is 15 residues. CDR1 SGHTA and CDR2 FQGNSA come from the germline V gene. Between the trimmed V and J ends, which lost 3 bases and 13 bases, there was a span of 24 bases. CDR3 sequence: CASSLVFGELTGLTF. Written as DNA, the CDR3 is TGTGCCAGCAGCTTGGTTTTCGGTGAACTTACCGGTCTCACCTTC.

The chain joins TRBV6-5 to TRBJ2-1, with D possibly TRBD1 on 5 matching bases. V was pared by 4 bases and J by 0 bases, with 10 bases between. CDR1 and CDR2 from the germline V gene are MNHEY and SVGAGI. This CDR3 comprises 15 residues. CDR3 residues: CASSLTTDSYNEQFF. Written as DNA, the CDR3 is TGTGCCAGCAGTTTAACGACAGACTCCTACAATGAGCAGTTCTTC.

The chain combines TRBV6-1 with TRBJ1-5; possible D gene TRBD1, 6 bases. With 1 base removed from V and 4 bases from J, the gap between germline ends came to 14 bases. CDR1 is MNHNS, CDR2 SASEGT, per germline. This CDR3 comprises 16 residues. The CDR3 region is CASSEGKAGVNQPQHF. The CDR3 DNA reads TGTGCCAGCAGTGAAGGGAAGGCAGGGGTAAATCAGCCCCAGCATTTT.

V and J are TRBV5-1 and TRBJ2-7; 12 bases map to TRBD2. After removal of 2 bases from V and 3 bases from J, the junction contained 6 bases not matched to a gene. Germline V gives CDR1 SGHRS, CDR2 YFSETQ. The CDR3 totals 16 residues. The CDR3, as DNA: TGCGCCAGCAGCTTACTAGCGGGGGGCCAATACTACGAGCAGTACTTC. Protein: CASSLLAGGQYYEQYF.

The V and J genes are TRBV11-2 and TRBJ2-1, with a tentative D call TRBD2 (6 bases). V lost 4 bases and J lost 0, with 13 bases in between. Germline V gives CDR1 SGHAT, CDR2 FQNNGV. This CDR3 region has 16 residues. CDR3 nucleotides: TGTGCCAGCAGCTCGGGTCGCGGGGCCTCCTACAATGAGCAGTTCTTC. Amino acid sequence: CASSSGRGASYNEQFF.

This chain uses TRBV30 with TRBJ2-3; a possible D gene is TRBD2 (5 bases). The CDR3 is 17 amino acids. Germline V gene data show CDR1 as GTSNPN and CDR2 as SVGIG (reference sequence). Between the trimmed V and J ends, which lost 4 bases and 1 base, there was a span of 21 bases. CDR3 sequence reads: CAWTNGDTSGRTDTQYF. The DNA for the CDR3 is TGTGCCTGGACCAACGGTGATACCAGCGGCCGCACAGATACGCAGTATTTT.

This chain joins TRBV10-2 and TRBJ2-4; D may be TRBD1 (6 bases). The CDR3 loop spans 14 amino acids. Germline V gene data show CDR1 as WSHSY and CDR2 as SAAADI. The germline V and J ends were trimmed by 9 bases and 0 bases, with 12 bases remaining between them. CDR3: CASLQGEAKNIQYF. The DNA for the CDR3 is TGCGCCAGTCTACAGGGAGAAGCCAAAAACATTCAGTACTTC.

This sequence joins TRBV7-8 and TRBJ1-4, with a tentative D call TRBD1 (5 bases). The germline gives CDR1 SGHVS, CDR2 FQNEAQ. The V gene lost 1 base and the J gene lost 8 bases, with 11 bases spanning the gap. This CDR3 region has 14 residues. CDR3 sequence reads: CASSLVSGGEKLFF. CDR3 nucleotide sequence: TGTGCCAGCAGCTTAGTCTCCGGGGGGGAAAAACTGTTTTTT.

This clone was found once. This chain joins TRBV9 and TRBJ2-1, with 10 positions matching TRBD2. The CDR3 has 21 amino acids. The junction had 19 bases not matched to a gene; V was cut back by 3 bases and J by 1 base. Germline-derived CDR1 and CDR2 are SGDLS and YYNGEE. The CDR3 sequence: CASSASTSGPGGARSYNEQFF. In DNA form, the CDR3 reads TGTGCCAGCAGCGCATCGACTAGCGGGCCCGGGGGCGCTAGATCCTACAATGAGCAGTTCTTC.

Comment on this clone: A read error may produce the germline difference seen at one junction end. The chain couples TRBV5-1 to TRBJ2-7; 8 nucleotides line up with TRBD2. The CDR3 covers 14 residues. Germline CDR1 is SGHRS and CDR2 is YFSETQ. The CDR3 coding sequence is TGCGCCAGTAGCTTGCGGGGGGCTCCCTACGAGCAGTACTTC. Translation gives CASSLRGAPYEQYF.

This chain joins TRBV2 and TRBJ2-2; 10 bases align to TRBD2. There are 16 residues in the CDR3. Germline V gene lookup returns CDR1 SNHLY and CDR2 FYNNEI. V lost 5 bases and J lost 6; bases outside the gene matches: 9. The CDR3 region has the DNA TGTGCCAGCAGTTATGGACTAGCGGCAGGACCCGGGGAGCTGTTTTTT. Translated, it gives CASSYGLAAGPGELFF.

This clone was counted between two and nine times. V usage is TRBV29-1 and J usage is TRBJ2-1; D not resolved. V was shortened by 2 bases and J by 8 bases, with 16 bases between the two germline ends. There are 14 residues in the CDR3. Germline values: CDR1 SQVTM, CDR2 ANQGSEA. This chain's CDR3 is CSVEKDTRVDEQFF. CDR3 DNA: TGCAGCGTTGAAAAAGACACCCGAGTTGATGAGCAGTTCTTC.

This chain connects TRBV7-9 to TRBJ2-1; 13 bases align to TRBD2. The ends lost 6 bases at V and 7 bases at J; junction bases unmatched: 9. In germline, CDR1 is SEHNR, CDR2 FQNEAQ (reference sequence). The CDR3 consists of 16 residues. Written as DNA, the CDR3 is TGTGCCAGCAGGATAGGGACTAGCGGGAAAGAAAATGAGCAGTTCTTC. As protein: CASRIGTSGKENEQFF.

The chain is built from TRBV2 and TRBJ1-1; TRBD1 matches 9 bases. CDR3 length equals 20 residues. Losses at the gene ends were 6 bases for V and 10 bases for J; bases not matched to a gene: 30. Germline loops: CDR1 SNHLY, CDR2 FYNNEI. CDR3 in DNA: TGTGCCAGCAGACAGACGACGCGCGGGACAGGGAACTCTCTGACTGAAGGAGCTTTCTTT. Its protein is CASRQTTRGTGNSLTEGAFF. The full variable domain, with the rest looked up from reference TRBV2 and TRBJ1-1, is EPEVTQTPSHQVTQMGQEVILRCVPISNHLYFYWYRQILGQKVEFLVSFYNNEISEKSEIFDDQFSVERPDGSNFTLKIRSTKLEDSAMYFCASRQTTRGTGNSLTEGAFFGQGTRLTVV.

The count of this clone is one. J is TRBJ2-7 and V is TRBV6-1, with D maybe TRBD2 (5 bases). This CDR3 has 16 residues. Trimming left V 2 bases short and J 0 bases short, with 14 bases between. Germline V lookup: CDR1 MNHNS, CDR2 SASEGT. CDR3 protein: CASSELWRTGSYEQYF. CDR3 sequence (DNA): TGTGCCAGCAGTGAATTGTGGAGGACCGGCTCCTACGAGCAGTACTTC.

The chain joins TRBV6-1 to TRBJ2-7, with D maybe TRBD2 (5 bases). The CDR3 sequence is 12 residues long. Germline V CDR1 and CDR2: MNHNS, SASEGT. The V end lost 3 bases, the J end lost 5 bases, and 8 bases lay between the germline ends. Written as DNA, the CDR3 is TGTGCCAGCAGTGAGGGAGTCCACGAGCAGTACTTC. It encodes CASSEGVHEQYF.

The chain uses TRBV9 and TRBJ2-1, with a weak D call TRBD1 (6 bases). CDR3 length: 12 amino acids. CDR1 is SGDLS and CDR2 is YYNGEE in the germline V gene. Trimming took 2 bases from V and 7 from J, leaving 7 bases between them. DNA of the CDR3: TGTGCCAGCAGCGTGGGGGCGAATGAGCAGTTCTTC. This translates into CASSVGANEQFF.

This clone has just one count. This sequence joins TRBV14 and TRBJ2-7; D is unresolved. The germline V gene has CDR1 SGHDN and CDR2 FVKESK. Between the trimmed V and J ends, which lost 6 bases and 5 bases, there was a span of 11 bases. The length of the CDR3 is 12 residues. DNA of the CDR3: TGTGCCAGCAGTCCCCCTGGCCACGAGCAGTACTTC. Translation: CASSPPGHEQYF.

This sequence joins TRBV15 and TRBJ1-5; D perhaps matches TRBD1 (6 bases). Germline CDR1 LNHNV, CDR2 YYDKDF (reference sequence). CDR3 length: 16 residues. Between the trimmed V and J ends, which lost 2 bases and 4 bases, there was a span of 15 bases. The CDR3 spells CATSRTAGTTNQPQHF. In nucleotides, the CDR3 is TGTGCCACCAGCAGAACCGCCGGGACAACGAATCAGCCCCAGCATTTT.